This T cell receptor beta chain was obtained from a study of control samples from healthy donors and cancer patients. This CDR3 contains 12 residues. The germline V gene encodes CDR1 LNHDA and CDR2 SQIVND (reference sequence). The method was immunoSEQ multiplex PCR; TCRdb's version includes in-frame clones alone and lacks a portion of them. Among some 160,000 clones listed, roughly 90% were seen once. Sequencing input: blood. This receptor was obtained from a man aged 25 to 40 in good health. The chain carries TRBV19 and TRBJ2-3; perhaps TRBD1 as D (6 bases). As DNA, the CDR3 is TGTGCTGTAGGGGGTAGCACAGATACGCAGTATTTT. Translated, it gives CAVGGSTDTQYF.